This T cell receptor (beta chain) originates from a study of shared clonotypes between healthy human individuals. Recent vaccinations or acute infections were absent in the healthy HIV-negative adult donors. CD4+ cells yielded CD45RA+ naive and CD45RA-negative memory subsets. In the sorted-subset replicate PCRs, 200 ng DNA, 25,000 to 35,000 T cell genomes, was used. Generated by immunoSEQ multiplex PCR, the TCRdb table keeps only in-frame clones and is missing some. Of 1,500,000 or so clones listed, around 95% were seen once; the top ten hold approximately 1.2%. Study findings and constraints: Lower generation probabilities were found for non-shared clonotypes than for those shared by all four donors.

Comments on this clone: Its antigen is not known.

Sequenced: naive CD4+ T cells sorted from blood. The subset is: CD45RA+ positively selected. The clonotype was recovered from a man aged 25 to 40 in good health.

CDR3 in amino acids: CASSVGTTGNTIYF. The CDR3 DNA sequence: TGTGCCAGCAGCGTAGGGACTACTGGAAACACCATATATTTT. The chain combines TRBV9 with TRBJ1-3; no clear D gene. V shed 0 bases and J shed 2 bases, with 6 bases lying between them. There are 14 residues in the CDR3. Germline lookup yields CDR1 SGDLS and CDR2 YYNGEE.